Shown below are 28 T cell receptor beta chains from a single sample sequenced in a study of PD-1 blockade in classical Hodgkin lymphoma. Assay used: immunoSEQ multiplex PCR; TCRdb lists only in-frame clones, some missing. The repertoire includes around 30,000 clones, approximately 89% of them detected once, and about 4% sits in the top ten. Noted time point: newly diagnosed, previously untreated cHL patient sample. Source material: peripheral blood mononuclear cells (PBMCs). The receptors were gathered from a human donor with classical Hodgkin lymphoma.

This sequence joins TRBV28 and TRBJ2-7, with D possibly matching TRBD2 (6 bases). This CDR3 comprises 14 residues. Between the trimmed V and J ends, which lost 2 bases and 2 bases, there was a span of 10 bases. CDR1 is MDHEN, CDR2 SYDVKM, per germline. DNA for the CDR3: TGTGCCAGCAGTTTAGGCGGGACGACCTACGAGCAGTACTTC. Its protein product is CASSLGGTTYEQYF.

The genes are TRBV6-5 and TRBJ2-7, with 7 nucleotides matching TRBD1. Germline V gene data show CDR1 as MNHEY and CDR2 as SVGAGI. The junction had 10 bases not matched to a gene; V was cut back by 6 bases and J by 2 bases. The CDR3 consists of 15 residues. Here the CDR3 DNA reads TGTGCCAGCAGCCAAACAGGGGCACTCCCCTACGAGCAGTACTTC. It translates to CASSQTGALPYEQYF.

This clone turned up a few times. The rearrangement uses TRBV27 and TRBJ2-2, with D perhaps TRBD2 (6 bases). CDR1 and CDR2 (germline): MNHEY, SMNVEV (reference sequence). The CDR3 is 15 residues long. With 5 bases removed from V and 1 base from J, the gap between germline ends came to 11 bases. CDR3 loop: CASSPSGRNTGELFF. In DNA form, the CDR3 reads TGTGCCAGCAGTCCCTCCGGGAGGAACACCGGGGAGCTGTTTTTT.

The chain couples TRBV6-5 to TRBJ1-4, with D perhaps TRBD1 (5 bases). CDR1 and CDR2 (germline): MNHEY, SVGAGI. With 8 bases removed from V and 10 bases from J, the gap between germline ends came to 11 bases. The CDR3 totals 11 residues. The CDR3 DNA sequence: TGTGCCAGCGGGACTTTGGGAAAACTGTTTTTT. This translates into CASGTLGKLFF.

The chain is built from TRBV10-1 and TRBJ2-3, with a weak D call TRBD1 (5 bases). Trimming left V 2 bases short and J 4 bases short, with 7 bases between. This CDR3 is 13 amino acids long. Germline assignment: CDR1 WNHNN and CDR2 SYGVQD (reference sequence). The CDR3 coding sequence is TGCGCCAGCAGTGAGAGGGGCGCAGATACGCAGTATTTT. Amino acid sequence: CASSERGADTQYF.

This sequence joins TRBV19 and TRBJ1-5; TRBD1 is a possible D gene (5 bases). The CDR3 has 12 amino acids. With 3 bases removed from V and 9 bases from J, the gap between germline ends came to 9 bases. Germline lookup yields CDR1 LNHDA and CDR2 SQIVND (reference sequence). Written as DNA, the CDR3 is TGTGCCAGTAGTATCTCCGGGGGGCCCCAGCATTTT. Translation gives CASSISGGPQHF.

The rearrangement joins TRBV30 to TRBJ2-1; TRBD1 agrees at 9 bases. With 2 bases clipped from V and 6 bases from J, the junction kept 8 bases outside the gene matches. CDR1 is GTSNPN and CDR2 is SVGIG in the germline V gene (reference sequence). This CDR3 contains 15 residues. Written as DNA, the CDR3 is TGTGCCTGGAGTACTGGACAGGGGCGAACCAATGAGCAGTTCTTC. As protein: CAWSTGQGRTNEQFF.

V and J are TRBV5-1 and TRBJ2-7; 9 nucleotides align to TRBD1. From germline, CDR1 is SGHRS and CDR2 YFSETQ. This CDR3 is built from 15 residues. The J segment lost 2 bases and the V segment lost 5 bases, leaving 8 bases of the junction unmatched. The CDR3 DNA reads TGCGCCAGCAGTCCCGGGACAGGGTTTCCCTACGAGCAGTACTTC. Its protein product is CASSPGTGFPYEQYF.

The CDR3 sequence: CASRLGMDQGYGYTF. The DNA of the CDR3 is TGTGCCAGCAGACTCGGGATGGATCAGGGGTATGGCTACACCTTC. This sequence joins TRBV28 and TRBJ1-2; maybe TRBD1 (6 bases). The CDR3 runs to 15 residues. The germline CDR1 and CDR2 sequences are MDHEN and SYDVKM. V lost 6 bases to trimming and J lost 5 bases, with 19 bases between them.

The chain carries TRBV6-4 and TRBJ2-3; D possibly corresponds to TRBD2 (5 bases). Germline V gene lookup returns CDR1 MRHNA and CDR2 SNTAGT. The length of the CDR3 is 15 residues. Between the trimmed V and J ends, which lost 3 bases and 4 bases, there was a span of 14 bases. The CDR3: CASSESPSGADTQYF. The CDR3, as DNA: TGTGCCAGCAGTGAATCGCCCAGCGGAGCAGATACGCAGTATTTT.

The table lists this clone with a count of one. The chain employs TRBV7-2 and TRBJ1-1, with D unresolved. Trimming pared 3 bases from V and 5 bases from J, leaving 10 bases between. This CDR3 comprises 13 residues. Germline values: CDR1 SGHTA, CDR2 FQGNSA. The CDR3 spells CASSFSSRTEAFF. The CDR3 DNA follows: TGTGCCAGCAGCTTTTCATCGAGGACTGAAGCTTTCTTT. The full variable domain, with the rest looked up from reference TRBV7-2 and TRBJ1-1, is GAGVSQSPSNKVTEKGKDVELRCDPISGHTALYWYRQSLGQGLEFLIYFQGNSAPDKSGLPSDRFSAERTGGSVSTLTIQRTQQEDSAVYLCASSFSSRTEAFFGQGTRLTVV.

The chain links TRBV4-1 to TRBJ1-2; D possibly corresponds to TRBD1 (5 bases). This CDR3 region has 15 residues. From germline, CDR1 is MGHRA and CDR2 YSYEKL. V lost 0 bases and J 4 bases, leaving 12 bases between the germline ends. The CDR3 nucleotides are TGCGCCAGCAGCCAAGATCGGGGGGGAATCTATGGCTACACCTTC. Translation gives CASSQDRGGIYGYTF.

The genes are TRBV5-6 and TRBJ2-1, with a weak D call TRBD2 (5 bases). The germline V gene encodes CDR1 SGHDT and CDR2 YYEEEE. The CDR3 sequence is 13 residues long. Trimming took off 0 bases at V and 8 bases at J, with 9 bases between the two ends. CDR3 nucleotide sequence: TGTGCCAGCAGCTTGGCCGGGATGGATGAGCAGTTCTTC. It encodes CASSLAGMDEQFF.

The rearrangement links TRBV30 to TRBJ2-1; 11 bases are shared with TRBD2. J lost 7 bases, V lost 3 bases, and 14 bases had no gene match. Looked up from germline, CDR1 is GTSNPN and CDR2 is SVGIG (reference sequence). The CDR3 is 17 amino acids. In DNA form, the CDR3 reads TGTGCCTGGAGCTCCTTAGCGGGAGGGCCCTCGGGGAATGAGCAGTTCTTC. Its protein is CAWSSLAGGPSGNEQFF.

V and J are TRBV9 and TRBJ2-7, with 12 positions matching TRBD2. The CDR3 is made up of 15 amino acids. The germline V gene has CDR1 SGDLS and CDR2 YYNGEE. V was clipped by 4 bases and J by 5 bases; unmatched bases: 7. CDR3 amino acids: CASSSRTSGMNEQYF. CDR3 DNA: TGTGCCAGCAGCTCCAGGACTAGCGGGATGAACGAGCAGTACTTC.

This sequence joins TRBV7-8 and TRBJ1-3; D is unresolved. V was shortened by 6 bases and J by 0 bases, with 9 bases between the two germline ends. Germline-derived CDR1 and CDR2 are SGHVS and FQNEAQ. The CDR3 is 14 amino acids. The CDR3 DNA reads as TGTGCCAGCAGTCATCGGGGCTCTGGAAACACCATATATTTT. Amino acids: CASSHRGSGNTIYF. The entire variable domain, with the rest obtained from reference TRBV7-8 and TRBJ1-3, is as follows: GAGVSQSPRYKVAKRGQDVALRCDPISGHVSLFWYQQALGQGPEFLTYFQNEAQLDKSGLPSDRFFAERPEGSVSTLKIQRTQQEDSAVYLCASSHRGSGNTIYFGEGSWLTVV.

The rearrangement links TRBV29-1 to TRBJ2-2, with a possible D match to TRBD1 (6 bases). The germline gives CDR1 SQVTM, CDR2 ANQGSEA. The CDR3 is 13 residues long. V dropped 7 bases and J dropped 7 bases, with 16 bases sitting between them. The CDR3 loop is CSATDSGGGELFF. The CDR3, as DNA: TGCAGCGCTACGGACAGTGGCGGCGGGGAGCTGTTTTTT.

The rearrangement joins TRBV9 to TRBJ1-6; 7 positions match TRBD1. The ends lost 0 bases at V and 10 bases at J; junction bases unmatched: 4. Germline CDR1 reads SGDLS; CDR2 reads YYNGEE. The CDR3 sequence is 14 residues long. The CDR3 sequence: CASSVADRLSPLHF. The CDR3 DNA sequence: TGTGCCAGCAGCGTAGCGGACAGGCTGTCACCCCTCCACTTT.

The chain recombines TRBV7-6 with TRBJ1-5, with a tentative D call TRBD1 (6 bases). The CDR3 is 13 amino acids. V lost 4 bases, J lost 9 bases, and 13 bases lay in between. Germline assignment: CDR1 SGHVS and CDR2 FNYEAQ. The DNA for the CDR3 is TGTGCCAGCAGCTCGGACAGTGATCGGCCCCAGCATTTT. This codes for CASSSDSDRPQHF.

The gene calls are TRBV5-1 and TRBJ2-3; 7 bases are shared with TRBD2. The ends lost 1 base at V and 4 bases at J; junction bases unmatched: 12. Germline V CDR1 and CDR2: SGHRS, YFSETQ. The CDR3 sequence is 17 residues long. This CDR3 reads CASSLMMSGGRADTQYF. The CDR3 DNA reads as TGCGCCAGCAGCTTGATGATGTCGGGAGGCCGGGCAGATACGCAGTATTTT.

The rearrangement uses TRBV6-4 and TRBJ2-5, with D perhaps TRBD1 (6 bases). The CDR3 has 16 amino acids. The V end lost 3 bases, the J end lost 2 bases, and 16 bases lay between the germline ends. CDR1 and CDR2 from the germline V gene are MRHNA and SNTAGT. CDR3 protein: CASSEKRSGVQETQYF. In DNA form, the CDR3 reads TGTGCCAGCAGTGAAAAGCGCTCAGGGGTTCAAGAGACCCAGTACTTC.

The J gene is TRBJ1-1, the V gene TRBV29-1, with TRBD1 as a possible D gene (5 bases). The CDR3 length is 14 residues. V was trimmed by 5 bases and J by 4 bases, leaving 17 bases between them. Per the germline V gene, CDR1 is SQVTM and CDR2 is ANQGSEA. The CDR3 here is CSVTGGRGGTEAFF. The DNA for the CDR3 is TGCAGCGTTACCGGAGGGAGGGGTGGCACTGAAGCTTTCTTT.

The V gene is TRBV27, the J gene TRBJ2-3; D is possibly TRBD1 (6 bases). There are 16 residues in the CDR3. CDR1 is MNHEY and CDR2 is SMNVEV in the germline V gene (reference sequence). V lost 8 bases, J lost 6 bases, and 24 bases lay in between. The CDR3 sequence: CASATPQGIGVDTQYF. Here the CDR3 DNA reads TGTGCCAGCGCGACCCCACAGGGAATAGGAGTCGATACGCAGTATTTT.

V usage is TRBV27 and J usage is TRBJ2-7; unclear D gene. V was cut by 9 bases and J by 2 bases, with 14 bases left in between. The CDR3 contains 13 residues. Germline V gene data show CDR1 as MNHEY and CDR2 as SMNVEV (reference sequence). CDR3 amino acids: CASGVLTPYEQYF. Here the CDR3 DNA reads TGTGCCAGTGGCGTGTTGACCCCCTACGAGCAGTACTTC.

The rearrangement joins TRBV7-2 to TRBJ2-7; D is ambiguous. Germline V gene sequence: CDR1 SGHTA, CDR2 FQGNSA. The CDR3 runs 14 residues. V gave up 2 bases and J gave up 3 bases, with 11 bases separating them. CDR3 coding DNA: TGTGCCAGCAGCTTACATTCGCGGAGCTACGAGCAGTACTTC. Translation: CASSLHSRSYEQYF. Complete variable domain (other parts from reference TRBV7-2 and TRBJ2-7): GAGVSQSPSNKVTEKGKDVELRCDPISGHTALYWYRQSLGQGLEFLIYFQGNSAPDKSGLPSDRFSAERTGGSVSTLTIQRTQQEDSAVYLCASSLHSRSYEQYFGPGTRLTVT.

The chain couples TRBV14 to TRBJ2-7; 7 nucleotides line up with TRBD2. V dropped 0 bases and J dropped 3; count of bases not matched to a gene: 5. The V gene's germline CDR1 is SGHDN and CDR2 FVKESK. The CDR3 length is 15 residues. CDR3 amino acids: CASSQDLAVGYEQYF. DNA for the CDR3: TGTGCCAGCAGCCAAGATCTAGCGGTGGGCTACGAGCAGTACTTC.

The DNA of the CDR3 is TGTGCCAGCAGCCCCAGGGTAGACGGGGAGCTGTTTTTT. Protein: CASSPRVDGELFF. The V gene is TRBV7-3, the J gene TRBJ2-2; D possibly corresponds to TRBD1 (5 bases). V was shortened by 5 bases and J by 7 bases, with 11 bases between the two germline ends. The germline gives CDR1 SGHTA, CDR2 FQGTGA. The CDR3 length is 13 residues.

The V gene is TRBV7-6, the J gene TRBJ2-7; weak D call: TRBD1 (6 bases). Deletions cut 4 bases from V and 4 bases from J, with 8 bases between. The CDR3 runs 12 residues. CDR1 is SGHVS, CDR2 FNYEAQ, per germline. The CDR3 DNA is TGTGCCAGCAGCTCGGACAGATACGAGCAGTACTTC. Translated: CASSSDRYEQYF.